In this sample, the clone carrying this T cell receptor (beta chain) turned up many times. Its antigen is not known. The data were obtained in a study of T cells in Graves' hyperthyroidism and ophthalmopathy. Study-wide background: Peripheral blood was secured at the point of initial diagnosis, before any treatment. Findings and limits, study-wide: Ophthalmopathy was distinguished from stable hyperthyroidism by 13 V-J signatures. Before onset, ophthalmopathy was predicted by the model a median approximately 6.5 months earlier.

The ends lost 9 bases at V and 4 bases at J; junction bases unmatched: 8. Germline assignment: CDR1 ENHRY and CDR2 SYGVKD. CDR3 size: 15 residues. Diagnostic decisions used clinical symptoms, serum thyroxine and TRAb, thyroid ultrasound and orbital computed tomography. TCR beta CDR3 regions were amplified from RNA transcripts. RT-PCR in the first round (using the HTBI primer set) targeted the TCR CDR3. TCRdb analysed the multiplex PCR reads with MiXCR anew, one entry per CDR3 protein. The data show some 370,000 distinct CDR3 sequences, with over 11% seen just once and approximately 29% held by the top ten.

The TCR originated in a man aged 45-60 years with Graves' ophthalmopathy. The J gene is TRBJ2-1, the V gene TRBV10-3; 11 nucleotides line up with TRBD2. The sequenced sample was blood. CDR3 DNA sequence: TGTGCCATTCGAGCCGGGACTAGCGGATACAATGAGCAGTTCTTC. Amino acid sequence: CAIRAGTSGYNEQFF.